The next 11 T cell receptor beta chains were all read from a single sample in a study of cytomegalovirus exposure and HLA in healthy donors. The primer mix had 60 Vbeta and 13 Jbeta primers. Profiled with immunoSEQ multiplex PCR; TCRdb holds only in-frame clones, not every one. The top ten hold approximately 4% of the sample, which has approximately 97,000 clones, 78% seen once. The sequenced sample consisted of PBMCs. Source of these receptors: a woman in her 40s in good health and CMV-seropositive.

The chain combines TRBV4-1 with TRBJ1-2, with TRBD1 matching over 8 bases. The CDR3 runs 15 residues. Germline CDR1 reads MGHRA; CDR2 reads YSYEKL. Trimming at V came to 0 bases and at J to 8 bases, leaving 8 bases not matched to a gene. The CDR3 nucleotides are TGCGCCAGCAGCCAAGAGGGGGCAGGGGGCCAAGGCTACACCTTC. This encodes CASSQEGAGGQGYTF.

This chain joins TRBV6-1 and TRBJ2-7, with 11 bases identical to TRBD2. The germline gives CDR1 MNHNS, CDR2 SASEGT. After removal of 4 bases from V and 6 bases from J, the junction contained 11 bases not matched to a gene. The CDR3 loop spans 16 amino acids. The CDR3 DNA is TGTGCCAGCAGTGCCCAGACTAGCGGGATATCTGGCGAGCAGTACTTC. Translation: CASSAQTSGISGEQYF.

This chain uses TRBV5-1 with TRBJ1-3; weak D call: TRBD1 (6 bases). The germline gives CDR1 SGHRS, CDR2 YFSETQ. This CDR3 is 16 amino acids long. V was shortened by 3 bases and J by 0 bases, with 13 bases between the two germline ends. CDR3 bases: TGCGCCAGCAGCTGGAACCCAGGGGTCTCTGGAAACACCATATATTTT. It specifies CASSWNPGVSGNTIYF.

This clone has a single count. The chain uses TRBV5-4 and TRBJ2-5; TRBD2 matches 12 bases. Looked up from germline, CDR1 is SGHNT and CDR2 is YYREEE (reference sequence). After removal of 10 bases from V and 4 bases from J, the junction contained 11 bases not matched to a gene. This CDR3 spans 15 amino acids. This CDR3 reads CASRTGLAGSETQYF. DNA for the CDR3: TGTGCCTCCCGAACCGGACTAGCGGGATCAGAGACCCAGTACTTC.

There are a few counts of this clone. The J gene is TRBJ1-1, the V gene TRBV20-1, with D unresolved. Germline loops: CDR1 DFQATT, CDR2 SNEGSKA (reference sequence). Trimming shortened V by 3 bases and J by 8 bases, and 7 bases separated the two germline ends. This CDR3 comprises 10 residues. CDR3 residues: CSASVLEAFF. The DNA of the CDR3 is TGCAGTGCTAGTGTCCTAGAAGCTTTCTTT.

This chain uses TRBV27 with TRBJ2-2, with TRBD1 matching 7 bases. Trimming removed 6 bases from V and 3 bases from J; junction bases left unmatched: 7. Germline V lookup: CDR1 MNHEY, CDR2 SMNVEV (reference sequence). This CDR3 has 15 amino acids. The CDR3 nucleotides are TGTGCCAGCAGCAAGAGGGACAGAGACACCGGGGAGCTGTTTTTT. This codes for CASSKRDRDTGELFF.

This rearrangement joins TRBV20-1 to TRBJ2-5, with D possibly matching TRBD1 (6 bases). Germline CDR1 is DFQATT and CDR2 is SNEGSKA (reference sequence). V was pared by 5 bases and J by 9 bases, with 13 bases between. The CDR3 has 11 residues. Written as DNA, the CDR3 is TGCAGTGCTGGAAGACAGGCTCCCCAGTACTTC. This gives the protein CSAGRQAPQYF.

The rearrangement joins TRBV23-1 to TRBJ2-7, with 8 bases matching TRBD2. TRBV23-1 is an open reading frame, and its role is uncertain. The CDR3 covers 16 residues. With V trimmed by 2 bases and J by 3 bases, 9 bases remained unmatched. The CDR3 nucleotides are TGCGCCAGCAGTCAACCTTTAGCGGGAATAAACTACGAGCAGTACTTC. This encodes CASSQPLAGINYEQYF.

This rearrangement joins TRBV5-1 to TRBJ1-1; tentative D call: TRBD1 (6 bases). V lost 4 bases and J 0 bases, leaving 13 bases between the germline ends. Germline V CDR1 and CDR2: SGHRS, YFSETQ. The CDR3 spans 15 residues. Written as DNA, the CDR3 is TGCGCCAGCAGCAACGGACAGTTGGTGAACACTGAAGCTTTCTTT. Translated, it gives CASSNGQLVNTEAFF.

This clone has just a few counts. V gene TRBV28 combines with J gene TRBJ2-2; D is perhaps TRBD2 (5 bases). V lost 5 bases to trimming and J lost 4 bases, with 5 bases between them. CDR1 and CDR2 from the germline V gene are MDHEN and SYDVKM. The CDR3 extends over 12 amino acids. The CDR3 nucleotides read TGTGCCAGCAGTGGACTCACCGGGGAGCTGTTTTTT. This sequence encodes CASSGLTGELFF.

This clone was observed a single time. The V and J genes are TRBV18 and TRBJ2-5, with TRBD2 matching over 11 bases. Germline V CDR1 and CDR2: KGHSH, LQKENI. V shed 4 bases, J shed 3 bases, and the junction held 10 bases outside the gene matches. This CDR3 is 17 amino acids long. CDR3 coding DNA: TGTGCCAGCTCACTCCAACCACCGACTAGCGGGGAAGAGACCCAGTACTTC. Its translation: CASSLQPPTSGEETQYF.